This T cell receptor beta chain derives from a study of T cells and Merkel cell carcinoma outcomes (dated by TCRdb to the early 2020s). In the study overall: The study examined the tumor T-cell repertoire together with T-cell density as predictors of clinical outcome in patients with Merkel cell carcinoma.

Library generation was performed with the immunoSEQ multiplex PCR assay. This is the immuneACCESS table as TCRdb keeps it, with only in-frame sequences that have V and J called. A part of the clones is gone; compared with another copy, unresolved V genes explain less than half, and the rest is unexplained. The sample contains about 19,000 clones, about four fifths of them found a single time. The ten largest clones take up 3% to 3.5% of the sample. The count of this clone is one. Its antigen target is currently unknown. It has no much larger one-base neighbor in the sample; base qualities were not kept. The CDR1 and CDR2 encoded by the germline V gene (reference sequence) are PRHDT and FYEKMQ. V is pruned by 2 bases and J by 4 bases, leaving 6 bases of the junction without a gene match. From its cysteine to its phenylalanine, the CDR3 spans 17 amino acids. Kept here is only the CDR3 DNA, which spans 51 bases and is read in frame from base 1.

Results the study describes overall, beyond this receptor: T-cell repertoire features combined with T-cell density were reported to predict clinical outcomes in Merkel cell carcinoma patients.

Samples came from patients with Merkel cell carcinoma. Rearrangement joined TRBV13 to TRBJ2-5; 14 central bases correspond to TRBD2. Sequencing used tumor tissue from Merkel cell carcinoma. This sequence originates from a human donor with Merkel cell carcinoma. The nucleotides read TGTGCCAGCAGCTTAAGACTAGCGGGGGGGCCGAGAGAGACCCAGTACTTC. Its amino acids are CASSLRLAGGPRETQYF.